This TCR beta chain came from a study of lymphopenia after photon versus proton radiotherapy. The CDR3 sequence is 16 residues long. The V end was cut by 2 bases, the J end by 0 bases, with 14 bases between. Germline-derived CDR1 and CDR2 are MNHEY and SMNVEV (reference sequence). Whole-study findings and limits: Post-nadir TCR diversity decline inversely tracked overall survival among those who died. Authors raise, but do not show, better survival with proton therapy. Post-nadir diversity loss with photons came from oligoclonal expansion, particularly CD8+ Temra cells. Under photons, naive T cells and diversity fell while effector/memory populations rose.

To note about this clone: Its specificity is not known.

The table came from immunoSEQ multiplex PCR; TCRdb's copy has only in-frame clones and leaves some out. The data hold about 64,000 clones, with about nine tenths observed a single time. This TCR was sampled from a man older than 75 with esophageal cancer. The chain couples TRBV27 to TRBJ2-7; no firm D call. The sample consisted of peripheral blood, taken from a patient treated with proton-based radiotherapy. Here the CDR3 reads CASSLISAESSYEQYF. The CDR3 nucleotides read TGTGCCAGCAGTTTAATTTCCGCGGAAAGCTCCTACGAGCAGTACTTC.